This T cell receptor (beta chain) derives from a study of blood T cell repertoires in COVID-19. Study-level information: Nucleic acid was either cDNA or gDNA, and it came from T cells, B-cell-depleted T cells, or PBMCs.

Per the study methods: Estimation of nucleated cell counts was performed using reference gene primer amplification. Only in-frame clones appear in the TCRdb table, and some are missing; sequencing was by immunoSEQ multiplex PCR. Clonal size and the V and J genes are those of that table, whereas D and trimming came from the DNA. The sample gives some 180,000 clones, roughly 90% of which show up once; around 5.1% is in the top ten. While infection was still active, Seattle patients were enrolled and then followed longitudinally. Per the germline V gene, CDR1 is SGHNT and CDR2 is YYREEE (reference sequence). The CDR3 totals 14 residues. V was shortened by 4 bases and J by 0 bases, with 10 bases between the two germline ends.

Sample: peripheral blood. The TCR was taken from a man younger than 35 with COVID-19, enrolled during active disease. The chain combines TRBV5-4 with TRBJ1-2; D remains ambiguous. As DNA, the CDR3 is TGTGCCAGCAGCCCCTTGGGAGCTAACTATGGCTACACCTTC. It translates to CASSPLGANYGYTF.